The source of this T cell receptor (beta chain) is a study of OX40 agonist ivuxolimab in advanced cancers. Study summary: Patients were infused with ivuxolimab every 2 weeks at 0.01 to 10 mg/kg. Broader study findings: Among the lowest peripheral clonal expansion occurred in 0.1-3.0 mg/kg partial responders.

Assay used: immunoSEQ multiplex PCR; TCRdb lists only in-frame clones, some missing. The repertoire holds over 50,000 clones, with about nine tenths as singletons. The CDR3 is 13 amino acids. The ends were cut back, 3 bases at V and 0 bases at J, with 4 bases in the middle. Germline loops: CDR1 SGDLS, CDR2 YYNGEE. Enrollment shut out patients with autoimmune disease history or systemic immunosuppression. Blood specimens came from baseline, cycle 4 day 1, and cycle 7 day 1. A remark on this clone: The antigen remains undetermined.

The starting material was CD4+ or CD8+ T cells sorted from blood, obtained in a trial of the OX40 agonist ivuxolimab. The TCR sequence derives from an adult with an advanced solid tumor such as melanoma, head and neck, liver or kidney cancer. This chain joins TRBV9 and TRBJ1-3; D call uncertain. CDR3 loop: CASSAISGNTIYF. The CDR3 coding sequence is TGTGCCAGCAGCGCGATCTCTGGAAACACCATATATTTT.